A single sample is the source of the 9 T cell receptor beta chains below, sequenced in a study of CD8 T cells in ankylosing spondylitis. TCRdb re-called the 5' RACE reads with MiXCR, one entry per CDR3 protein. The data contain some 130,000 distinct CDR3 sequences, roughly 10% of them singletons. The sequenced sample was blood, either unsorted or a sorted T cell fraction (not recorded which). The origin of the receptors is a female donor with ankylosing spondylitis or in good health (not recorded which).

This clonotype was recorded at least ten times. This rearrangement joins TRBV12-3 or TRBV12-4 to TRBJ1-3, with 10 positions matching TRBD1. The CDR3 covers 15 residues. The J segment lost 0 bases and the V segment lost 6 bases, leaving 2 bases of the junction unmatched. The CDR3 here is CASRRQGASGNTIYF. DNA for the CDR3: TGTGCCAGCAGACGACAGGGGGCCTCTGGAAACACCATATATTTT.

This clonotype was detected many times. V usage is TRBV29-1 and J usage is TRBJ2-2; D remains unclear. Per the germline V gene, CDR1 is SQVTM and CDR2 is ANQGSEA. Trimming removed 3 bases at V and 0 bases at J, with 14 bases between. This CDR3 spans 16 amino acids. In nucleotides, the CDR3 is TGCAGCGTTGAGAGGCAGGCCTCTCCGAACACCGGGGAGCTGTTTTTT. Its protein is CSVERQASPNTGELFF.

This clonotype came up many times. J is TRBJ1-2 and V is TRBV12-3 or TRBV12-4; the D gene is possibly TRBD1 (6 bases). CDR3 length: 12 amino acids. V was pared by 6 bases and J by 7 bases, with 12 bases between. CDR3 sequence: CASRKTGAGYTF. CDR3 coding DNA: TGTGCCAGCAGGAAGACAGGAGCTGGCTACACCTTC.

This clonotype was seen many times. This chain joins TRBV4-1 and TRBJ2-7; no reliable D call. The CDR3 runs to 11 residues. V lost 6 bases to trimming and J lost 6 bases, with 9 bases between them. Germline V gene lookup returns CDR1 MGHRA and CDR2 YSYEKL. CDR3 DNA sequence: TGCGCCAGCAGTGGAGTCGGCGAGCAGTACTTC. Protein: CASSGVGEQYF.

This clonotype was seen many times. This chain links TRBV20-1 with TRBJ2-1, with 8 bases fitting TRBD2. The V and J ends lost 1 base and 3 bases, in that order; junction bases with no gene match: 5. The CDR3 length is 15 residues. The germline gives CDR1 DFQATT, CDR2 SNEGSKA (reference sequence). The CDR3: CSARAPAGGYNEQFF. The DNA for the CDR3 is TGCAGTGCTAGAGCCCCCGCGGGAGGCTACAATGAGCAGTTCTTC.

This clonotype occurred many times. The chain uses TRBV7-9 and TRBJ2-1, with 12 bases aligning to TRBD2. The J segment lost 0 bases and the V segment lost 10 bases, leaving 10 bases of the junction unmatched. This CDR3 region has 17 residues. Germline assignment: CDR1 SEHNR and CDR2 FQNEAQ (reference sequence). This CDR3 reads CATGTSGLGGSYNEQFF. The CDR3 region has the DNA TGTGCCACCGGGACTAGCGGGTTAGGTGGCTCCTACAATGAGCAGTTCTTC.

At least ten counts were recorded for this clonotype. The V call is TRBV20-1, the J call TRBJ2-6; the D gene is possibly TRBD1 (6 bases). The CDR3 totals 16 residues. The V gene's germline CDR1 is DFQATT and CDR2 SNEGSKA (reference sequence). Deletions cut 4 bases from V and 2 bases from J, with 15 bases between. CDR3 sequence reads: CSAIPEQGTGANVLTF. The CDR3 DNA reads as TGCAGTGCTATCCCAGAACAGGGAACTGGGGCCAACGTCCTGACTTTC.

This clonotype was counted ten times or more. This chain uses TRBV2 with TRBJ2-1; the match to TRBD2 covers 9 bases. Trimming removed 8 bases from V and 3 bases from J; junction bases left unmatched: 5. The CDR3 loop spans 14 amino acids. Germline V gives CDR1 SNHLY, CDR2 FYNNEI. CDR3 sequence reads: CASWRAGGYNEQFF. The CDR3 DNA reads TGTGCCAGCTGGAGAGCGGGGGGCTACAATGAGCAGTTCTTC.

This clonotype has a handful of counts. The genes are TRBV5-6 and TRBJ1-2; D call uncertain. This CDR3 region has 15 residues. Between the trimmed V and J ends, which lost 0 bases and 2 bases, there was a span of 11 bases. Per the germline V gene, CDR1 is SGHDT and CDR2 is YYEEEE. Written as DNA, the CDR3 is TGTGCCAGCAGCTTGGTGACGAGAGAAAACTATGGCTACACCTTC. It encodes CASSLVTRENYGYTF.